Included here is one T cell receptor (beta chain) sequence, with context. Antigen specificity is unknown. The table came from immunoSEQ multiplex PCR; TCRdb's copy has only in-frame clones and leaves some out. The data hold approximately 92,000 clones, with roughly three quarters observed a single time. The CDR3 contains 15 residues. The trim removed 11 bases at V and 2 bases at J, leaving 7 bases unmatched. The germline gives CDR1 MNHNS, CDR2 SASEGT. The data belong to a study of cytotoxic CD8 clonotypes in ibrutinib-treated CLL. Study at large: Following treatment for a median around twelve months, range 6 to 36, response samples were then taken.

General study findings and limits: Public clonotypes, found uncommonly, either contracted or stayed stable on treatment.

Sample: PBMCs, taken after 24 months of ibrutinib treatment. This clonotype was sampled from a human donor with chronic lymphocytic leukemia. The chain joins TRBV6-1 to TRBJ1-6; 9 nucleotides match TRBD1. This chain's CDR3 is CAVRDREPYNSPLHF. The CDR3 region has the DNA TGTGCCGTACGGGACAGGGAACCCTATAATTCACCCCTCCACTTT.